A selection of T cell receptor beta chains follows, all from one sample in a study of blood T cell repertoires in COVID-19. Generated by immunoSEQ multiplex PCR, the TCRdb table keeps only in-frame clones and is missing some. The repertoire consists of 40,000 to 60,000 clones, with approximately 87% occurring once and the leading ten covering less than 6.5%. Sequencing input: peripheral blood. The receptors were sampled from a woman aged 60 to 75 with acute or convalescent COVID-19. Each CDR3 is given with its conserved first and last residue. The D gene is left open where the match is weak. Rows give clone size only sometimes, using once, few, many, or a class for an expanded clone.

CDR3aa: CASSRDRGSYEQYF
CDR3nt: TGCGCCAGTTCGAGGGACAGGGGTTCCTACGAGCAGTACTTC
d_gene: TRBD1
v_gene: TRBV5-1
abundance: -
j_gene: TRBJ2-7

CDR3aa: CSVELQGANTEAFF
CDR3nt: TGCAGCGTTGAATTACAGGGGGCGAACACTGAAGCTTTCTTT
d_gene: TRBD1
v_gene: TRBV29-1
abundance: few
j_gene: TRBJ1-1

CDR3aa: CASSYGLGGAVDEQYF
CDR3nt: TGTGCCAGCAGTTACGGATTAGGGGGCGCGGTAGACGAGCAGTACTTC
d_gene: TRBD1
v_gene: TRBV6-6
abundance: -
j_gene: TRBJ2-7

CDR3aa: CASSITTDPHANYGYTF
CDR3nt: TGCGCCAGCAGCATTACGACAGACCCTCACGCGAACTATGGCTACACCTTC
d_gene: -
v_gene: TRBV5-1
abundance: few
j_gene: TRBJ1-2

CDR3aa: CASTLAGGPHEQFF
CDR3nt: TGTGCCAGCACTTTAGCGGGAGGGCCGCATGAGCAGTTCTTC
d_gene: TRBD2
v_gene: TRBV27
abundance: -
j_gene: TRBJ2-1

CDR3aa: CASSLDLAGSPLHF
CDR3nt: TGTGCCAGCAGCTTGGACCTGGCGGGTTCACCCCTCCACTTT
d_gene: -
v_gene: TRBV5-5
abundance: -
j_gene: TRBJ1-6

CDR3aa: CASGPGTSGRLGEQFF
CDR3nt: TGTGCTAGTGGTCCTGGGACTAGCGGGAGGCTGGGTGAGCAGTTCTTC
d_gene: TRBD2
v_gene: TRBV12-5
abundance: few
j_gene: TRBJ2-1

CDR3aa: CASSLTAGGPRQDTQYF
CDR3nt: TGTGCCAGCAGCTTAACCGCGGGTGGCCCACGGCAAGATACGCAGTATTTT
d_gene: -
v_gene: TRBV7-3
abundance: -
j_gene: TRBJ2-3

CDR3aa: CASSVGPGGGRYQPQHF
CDR3nt: TGTGCCAGTAGTGTAGGACCTGGGGGCGGACGGTATCAGCCCCAGCATTTT
d_gene: -
v_gene: TRBV19
abundance: -
j_gene: TRBJ1-5

CDR3aa: CASSQDLTSGGSDTQYF
CDR3nt: TGTGCCAGCAGCCAAGATTTGACTAGCGGGGGTTCAGATACGCAGTATTTT
d_gene: TRBD2
v_gene: TRBV3-1/TRBV3-2
abundance: -
j_gene: TRBJ2-3

CDR3aa: CASSGTEYGYTF
CDR3nt: TGTGCCAGCAGTGGGACAGAGTATGGCTACACCTTC
d_gene: TRBD1
v_gene: TRBV12-3/TRBV12-4
abundance: -
j_gene: TRBJ1-2

CDR3aa: CASTFRGGDTGELFF
CDR3nt: TGTGCCAGCACCTTTAGGGGGGGAGACACCGGGGAGCTGTTTTTT
d_gene: -
v_gene: TRBV11-2
abundance: -
j_gene: TRBJ2-2

CDR3aa: CSASGQGAFLSTDTQYF
CDR3nt: TGCAGCGCTTCCGGACAGGGAGCCTTTCTTAGCACAGATACGCAGTATTTT
d_gene: TRBD1
v_gene: TRBV29-1
abundance: once
j_gene: TRBJ2-3

CDR3aa: CASSSSGGARDTQYF
CDR3nt: TGTGCCAGCAGTTCTAGCGGGGGGGCCAGAGATACGCAGTATTTT
d_gene: TRBD2
v_gene: TRBV6-2/TRBV6-3
abundance: -
j_gene: TRBJ2-3

CDR3aa: CASSSLGSGRGETQYF
CDR3nt: TGTGCCAGCAGCTCCCTTGGCAGCGGGAGGGGAGAGACCCAGTACTTC
d_gene: TRBD2
v_gene: TRBV5-4
abundance: -
j_gene: TRBJ2-5

CDR3aa: CASSEVPGGSGEAFF
CDR3nt: TGTGCCAGCAGCGAGGTGCCTGGGGGGTCCGGTGAAGCTTTCTTT
d_gene: -
v_gene: TRBV9
abundance: -
j_gene: TRBJ1-1